This TCR beta chain was sequenced in a study of T cells after yellow fever vaccination. Per the germline V gene, CDR1 is SGHTA and CDR2 is FQGNSA. The CDR3 is 13 residues long. V was clipped by 3 bases and J by 4 bases, with 9 bases between them. TCRdb itself ran the 5' RACE reads through MiXCR, one entry per CDR3 protein. The sample gives a few hundred thousand distinct CDR3 sequences, around 21% of which show up once; around an eighth is in the top ten. This clonotype was counted ten times or more. This sequence joins TRBV7-2 and TRBJ2-5, with a possible D match to TRBD2 (5 bases). Sample: PBMCs, taken 15 days after the yellow fever booster vaccination. The TCR was taken from a man in his thirties or forties who received the YFV17D yellow fever vaccine. CDR3 in amino acids: CASSLRVGETQYF. For the CDR3, the DNA is TGTGCCAGCAGCTTGCGGGTTGGAGAGACCCAGTACTTC.